This entry lists 10 T cell receptor beta chains sequenced from one sample in a study of monozygotic twins with inflammatory bowel disease. One entry per CDR3 protein, without DNA, is what TCRdb gives after re-calling the 5' RACE reads. This specimen shows about 160,000 distinct CDR3 sequences; the ten leading clones hold roughly 3%. Sequences were obtained from blood. The receptors come from a human donor with ulcerative colitis or Crohn's disease, or a healthy co-twin of an affected twin (not recorded which).

V is TRBV5-1 and J is TRBJ1-1; TCRdb gives TRBD1 as the D gene, but with no DNA this cannot be confirmed. There are 14 residues in the CDR3. CDR1 is SGHRS and CDR2 is YFSETQ in the germline V gene. CDR3 sequence: CASSFRSIRVEAFF.

The V call is TRBV7-6, the J call TRBJ2-3; the D call of TRBD2 rests on TCRdb alone, since no DNA is present to check it. The germline V gene encodes CDR1 SGHVS and CDR2 FNYEAQ. This CDR3 is built from 13 residues. CDR3 region: CTSSRGLPDTQYF. The entire variable domain, with the rest obtained from reference TRBV7-6 and TRBJ2-3, is as follows: GAGVSQSPRYKVTKRGQDVALRCDPISGHVSLYWYRQALGQGPEFLTYFNYEAQQDKSGLPNDRFSAERPEGSISTLTIQRTEQRDSAMYRCTSSRGLPDTQYFGPGTRLTVL.

This sequence joins TRBV20-1 and TRBJ2-7; TCRdb proposes TRBD1, but this gene call is untestable without DNA. Germline CDR1 reads DFQATT; CDR2 reads SNEGSKA (reference sequence). There are 12 residues in the CDR3. CDR3 residues: CSAKPGPYEQYF.

The V gene is TRBV5-5, the J gene TRBJ1-1. The germline V gene has CDR1 SGHKS and CDR2 YYEKEE (reference sequence). The CDR3 totals 15 residues. CDR3 sequence: CASSPNGIVNTEAFF.

The V call is TRBV28, the J call TRBJ2-3; TCRdb's D gene call, TRBD2, goes unchecked for lack of DNA. This CDR3 has 17 residues. The germline V gene has CDR1 MDHEN and CDR2 SYDVKM. The CDR3 region is CASSPRLAGVGTDTQYF.

The rearrangement joins TRBV11-1 to TRBJ1-5; the D call from TCRdb, TRBD1, cannot be confirmed without DNA. This CDR3 is built from 13 residues. The V gene's germline CDR1 is SGHAT and CDR2 FQDESV (reference sequence). The CDR3 loop reads CASSSSTGSTQHF.

The V gene is TRBV5-1, the J gene TRBJ2-7. Germline values: CDR1 SGHRS, CDR2 YFSETQ. The CDR3 consists of 14 residues. The CDR3 here is CASSLVGSTDEQYF.

The chain recombines TRBV29-1 with TRBJ2-7; TCRdb lists TRBD1, though no DNA is available to test this call. Germline CDR1 is SQVTM and CDR2 is ANQGSEA. The CDR3 is 14 residues long. The CDR3 reads CSVEVNRDGYEQYF.

V and J are TRBV25-1 and TRBJ1-2; the D gene TCRdb calls, TRBD1, cannot be checked with no DNA. The germline CDR1 and CDR2 sequences are MGHDK and SYGVNS. CDR3 length: 14 residues. CDR3 sequence: CASSEKTGLYGYTF.

The chain recombines TRBV7-9 with TRBJ1-1. This CDR3 is 11 amino acids long. The V gene's germline CDR1 is SEHNR and CDR2 FQNEAQ (reference sequence). Here the CDR3 reads CASSLGREAFF.